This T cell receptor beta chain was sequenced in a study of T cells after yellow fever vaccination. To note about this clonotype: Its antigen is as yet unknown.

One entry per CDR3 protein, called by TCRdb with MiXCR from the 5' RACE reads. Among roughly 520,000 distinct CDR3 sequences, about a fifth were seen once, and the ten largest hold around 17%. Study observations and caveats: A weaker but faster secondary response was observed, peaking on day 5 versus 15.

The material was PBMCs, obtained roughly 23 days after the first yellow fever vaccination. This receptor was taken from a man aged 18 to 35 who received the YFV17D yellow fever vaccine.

In DNA form, the CDR3 reads TGCGCCAGCAGCCAAGATCGGGCGGTATATAATTCACCCCTCCACTTT. Its protein product is CASSQDRAVYNSPLHF. V usage is TRBV4-1 and J usage is TRBJ1-6, with unresolved D. The CDR3 contains 16 residues. V was clipped by 0 bases and J by 4 bases, with 10 bases between them. Germline CDR1 is MGHRA and CDR2 is YSYEKL.